The 26 T cell receptor beta chains in this list originate from one sample, sequenced in a study of blood T cell repertoires in COVID-19. Libraries were prepared by immunoSEQ multiplex PCR; TCRdb keeps only in-frame clonotypes and omits some of them. The data contain about 240,000 clones, 83% of them singletons. The sequenced sample was peripheral blood. These receptors were obtained from a human donor in a cohort sampled during active COVID-19.

The chain employs TRBV3-1 (or the pseudogene TRBV3-2) and TRBJ2-5; 8 bases map to TRBD1. Germline V lookup: CDR1 LGHDT, CDR2 YNNKEL (reference sequence). V lost 4 bases, J lost 4 bases, and 8 bases stayed unmatched. The CDR3 totals 15 residues. The CDR3 reads CASSLWQGARETQYF. The CDR3 coding sequence is TGTGCCAGCAGCCTATGGCAGGGGGCCAGAGAGACCCAGTACTTC.

This clone was seen only once. The gene calls are TRBV7-6 and TRBJ1-2; D may be TRBD1 (5 bases). The germline V and J ends were trimmed by 1 base and 4 bases, with 22 bases remaining between them. The CDR3 runs 18 residues. Germline loops: CDR1 SGHVS, CDR2 FNYEAQ. The CDR3 DNA reads TGTGCCAGCAGCTTAGGGGGCGCCTCACCCTCAACGGGCTATGGCTACACCTTC. Translation gives CASSLGGASPSTGYGYTF.

This chain joins TRBV5-1 and TRBJ2-7, with TRBD1 as a possible D gene (6 bases). CDR3 length: 16 residues. The V gene's germline CDR1 is SGHRS and CDR2 YFSETQ. Trimming removed 0 bases at V and 0 bases at J, with 13 bases between. The CDR3 loop reads CASSLAQGHSSYEQYF. CDR3 nucleotide sequence: TGCGCCAGCAGCTTGGCCCAGGGACACTCCTCCTACGAGCAGTACTTC.

This clone was found a few times. J is TRBJ1-5 and V is TRBV28; tentatively, D is TRBD1 (5 bases). The germline CDR1 and CDR2 sequences are MDHEN and SYDVKM. The V and J ends lost 0 bases and 0 bases respectively, with 12 bases between them. This CDR3 has 17 amino acids. The DNA of the CDR3 is TGTGCCAGCAGTTTATGGGGACTCCGGGATAGCAATCAGCCCCAGCATTTT. It yields the protein CASSLWGLRDSNQPQHF. The whole variable domain, remainder taken from reference TRBV28 and TRBJ1-5, is DVKVTQSSRYLVKRTGEKVFLECVQDMDHENMFWYRQDPGLGLRLIYFSYDVKMKEKGDIPEGYSVSREKKERFSLILESASTNQTSMYLCASSLWGLRDSNQPQHFGDGTRLSIL.

The chain has TRBV19 and TRBJ2-1; the match to TRBD1 covers 7 bases. The CDR3 extends over 16 amino acids. Germline V gene sequence: CDR1 LNHDA, CDR2 SQIVND (reference sequence). The J segment lost 7 bases and the V segment lost 6 bases, leaving 15 bases of the junction unmatched. The CDR3 protein is CASSLRDSPVINEQFF. The CDR3 DNA reads TGTGCCAGTAGCCTCCGGGACAGCCCGGTGATTAATGAGCAGTTCTTC. Drawing the rest from reference TRBV19 and TRBJ2-1, the complete variable domain is DGGITQSPKYLFRKEGQNVTLSCEQNLNHDAMYWYRQDPGQGLRLIYYSQIVNDFQKGDIAEGYSVSREKKESFPLTVTSAQKNPTAFYLCASSLRDSPVINEQFFGPGTRLTVL.

This chain connects TRBV12-3 or TRBV12-4 to TRBJ2-2; no clear D. Trimming removed 4 bases from V and 5 bases from J, with 5 bases in between. The CDR3 is 12 residues long. CDR3 DNA sequence: TGTGCCAGCAGTTCTACTACCGGGGAGCTGTTTTTT. Its translation: CASSSTTGELFF.

This clone appeared once. The chain carries TRBV5-1 and TRBJ2-2, with 13 bases lining up with TRBD2. The CDR3 consists of 17 residues. CDR1 SGHRS and CDR2 YFSETQ come from the germline V gene. J was trimmed by 0 bases and V by 4 bases; bases with no gene match: 3. Here the CDR3 DNA reads TGCGCCAGCAGCGCGGGACTAGCGGGGACGAACACCGGGGAGCTGTTTTTT. This encodes CASSAGLAGTNTGELFF.

This clone has more than one count but fewer than ten. The chain combines TRBV4-2 with TRBJ1-5; the D is unclear. V lost 0 bases and J 4 bases, leaving 10 bases between the germline ends. CDR1 and CDR2 from the germline V gene are LGHNA and YNFKEQ. The CDR3 consists of 15 residues. CDR3 residues: CASSQDKAANQPQHF. As DNA, the CDR3 is TGTGCCAGCAGCCAAGATAAGGCAGCGAATCAGCCCCAGCATTTT.

CDR3 coding DNA: TGTGCCAGCTCAACCTACGAGCAGTACTTC. This translates into CASSTYEQYF. This sequence joins TRBV6-5 and TRBJ2-7; D remains unclear. This CDR3 has 10 residues. Germline CDR1 is MNHEY and CDR2 is SVGAGI. Trimming removed 8 bases at V and 2 bases at J, with 4 bases between.

This chain uses TRBV28 with TRBJ2-1; D is perhaps TRBD2 (6 bases). Germline values: CDR1 MDHEN, CDR2 SYDVKM. The germline V and J ends were trimmed by 6 bases and 4 bases, with 31 bases remaining between them. The CDR3 loop spans 20 amino acids. CDR3 residues: CASSGSPPSSDPTRYNEQFF. For the CDR3, the DNA is TGTGCCAGCAGCGGCTCCCCCCCATCCTCAGACCCGACTAGGTACAATGAGCAGTTCTTC.

This sequence joins TRBV5-1 and TRBJ1-4; a possible D gene is TRBD1 (6 bases). V gave up 7 bases and J gave up 8 bases, with 18 bases separating them. This CDR3 region has 14 residues. CDR1 is SGHRS, CDR2 YFSETQ, per germline. The CDR3, as DNA: TGCGCCAGCGGAGTGGGGGGGCTCCAGGAAAAACTGTTTTTT. Amino acids: CASGVGGLQEKLFF.

The rearrangement uses TRBV19 and TRBJ1-2, with D perhaps TRBD1 (6 bases). The V end lost 6 bases, the J end lost 5 bases, and 28 bases lay between the germline ends. The CDR3 has 18 residues. From germline, CDR1 is LNHDA and CDR2 SQIVND (reference sequence). CDR3 nucleotide sequence: TGTGCCAGTAGCGACTTAGGTCCGCGGGGGCTCCAGTTGTATGGCTACACCTTC. This sequence encodes CASSDLGPRGLQLYGYTF.

The rearrangement joins TRBV19 to TRBJ2-7, with 9 bases aligning to TRBD1. V trimming: 9 bases; J trimming: 3 bases; junction bases outside the gene matches: 12. The germline gives CDR1 LNHDA, CDR2 SQIVND (reference sequence). The CDR3 consists of 15 residues. CDR3 in amino acids: CASSFWTGESYEQYF. The CDR3 nucleotides read TGTGCCAGCAGCTTTTGGACAGGGGAAAGCTACGAGCAGTACTTC.

This chain joins TRBV3-1 (or the pseudogene TRBV3-2) and TRBJ1-2; 7 bases fit TRBD1. The CDR3 sequence is 15 residues long. Trimming took 2 bases from V and 6 from J; bases not matched to a gene: 9. CDR1 is LGHDT, CDR2 YNNKEL, per germline (reference sequence). DNA for the CDR3: TGTGCCAGCAGCCAATGGGGAGAGGGGGCAAATGGCTACACCTTC. Translated, it gives CASSQWGEGANGYTF.

This chain uses TRBV14 with TRBJ2-7; D perhaps matches TRBD1 (5 bases). Germline V lookup: CDR1 SGHDN, CDR2 FVKESK. Trimming removed 8 bases from V and 2 bases from J, with 19 bases in between. CDR3 size: 15 residues. CDR3 sequence (DNA): TGTGCCAGCCCCCATTTCAGGGCTGATACCTACGAGCAGTACTTC. Protein: CASPHFRADTYEQYF.

Sample share makes this clone medium-sized. The chain joins TRBV9 to TRBJ1-3; no definite D call. Looked up from germline, CDR1 is SGDLS and CDR2 is YYNGEE. This CDR3 comprises 12 residues. V was trimmed by 2 bases and J by 9 bases, leaving 9 bases between them. Written as DNA, the CDR3 is TGTGCCAGCAGCGTCGAGGGTTCCACCATATATTTT. It yields the protein CASSVEGSTIYF.

Only a few counts were recorded for this clone. The rearrangement joins TRBV11-2 to TRBJ2-1; 10 nucleotides line up with TRBD2. The CDR3 has 16 amino acids. CDR1 SGHAT and CDR2 FQNNGV come from the germline V gene. J lost 5 bases, V lost 5 bases, and 9 bases had no gene match. This CDR3 reads CASSTLAGGLDNEQFF. CDR3 DNA sequence: TGTGCCAGCAGCACCTTAGCGGGAGGATTGGACAATGAGCAGTTCTTC.

About this clone itself: Other DNA sequences within the sample encode an identical CDR3. In DNA, the CDR3 is TGTGCCAGCAGCTTATCGAGGGAGACCCAGTACTTC. This encodes CASSLSRETQYF. The chain combines TRBV7-2 with TRBJ2-5; D ambiguous. CDR3 length: 12 residues. The germline CDR1 and CDR2 sequences are SGHTA and FQGNSA. Trimming stripped 2 bases from V and 5 bases from J, with 6 bases between.

V and J are TRBV5-1 and TRBJ2-2, with 11 positions matching TRBD1. After removal of 0 bases from V and 3 bases from J, the junction contained 4 bases not matched to a gene. Germline CDR1 reads SGHRS; CDR2 reads YFSETQ. This CDR3 contains 17 residues. The CDR3 coding sequence is TGCGCCAGCAGCTTGGCTTGGGACAGGGGGTACACCGGGGAGCTGTTTTTT. Translated: CASSLAWDRGYTGELFF.

The chain employs TRBV6-5 and TRBJ1-5, with 10 bases fitting TRBD1. The CDR3 is made up of 15 amino acids. Germline V CDR1 and CDR2: MNHEY, SVGAGI. J gave up 4 bases and V 5 bases, and 5 bases lay outside the gene matches. The chain's CDR3 is CASSKDRGDNQPQHF. In DNA form, the CDR3 reads TGTGCCAGCAGTAAGGACAGGGGGGATAATCAGCCCCAGCATTTT.

V and J are TRBV6-2 or TRBV6-3 and TRBJ1-5; 8 bases match TRBD1. Germline loops: CDR1 MNHEY, CDR2 SVGEGT. The CDR3 is 15 residues long. Trimming cost V 5 bases and J 0 bases; bases outside gene matches: 3. CDR3 protein: CASSRTGNSNQPQHF. CDR3 nucleotides: TGTGCCAGCAGTAGGACAGGGAATAGCAATCAGCCCCAGCATTTT.

The chain is built from TRBV7-9 and TRBJ2-7, with D perhaps matching TRBD1 (6 bases). Germline CDR1 reads SEHNR; CDR2 reads FQNEAQ (reference sequence). V was clipped by 5 bases and J by 2 bases, with 22 bases between them. This CDR3 contains 17 residues. The CDR3 loop reads CASSPPITTGGAYEQYF. As DNA, the CDR3 is TGTGCCAGCAGCCCACCCATTACGACAGGAGGAGCCTACGAGCAGTACTTC.

The chain uses TRBV11-2 and TRBJ1-1, with D possibly TRBD1 on 5 matching bases. Germline CDR1 reads SGHAT; CDR2 reads FQNNGV. Trimming removed 0 bases from V and 11 bases from J, with 13 bases in between. CDR3 length equals 13 residues. CDR3 in amino acids: CASSLEGRIQAFF. The CDR3 DNA reads as TGTGCCAGCAGCTTAGAGGGGCGGATTCAGGCTTTCTTT.

The chain joins TRBV6-1 to TRBJ2-3, with TRBD2 matching over 7 bases. Per the germline V gene, CDR1 is MNHNS and CDR2 is SASEGT. CDR3 length: 18 residues. Trimming removed 0 bases from V and 0 bases from J; junction bases left unmatched: 9. CDR3 DNA: TGTGCCAGCAGTGAAGCGCTTCAGAGCGGGACTAGCACAGATACGCAGTATTTT. It specifies CASSEALQSGTSTDTQYF.

This chain connects TRBV3-1 (or the pseudogene TRBV3-2) to TRBJ2-3; D is possibly TRBD1 (5 bases). Germline CDR1 reads LGHDT; CDR2 reads YNNKEL (reference sequence). This CDR3 comprises 16 residues. V lost 3 bases to trimming and J lost 2 bases, with 15 bases between them. The CDR3 protein is CASSHWQGFHTDTQYF. CDR3 bases: TGTGCCAGCAGCCATTGGCAGGGCTTTCACACAGATACGCAGTATTTT.

CDR3 loop: CASSIGGQPSEKLFF. Here the CDR3 DNA reads TGTGCCAGTAGTATAGGGGGACAGCCATCGGAAAAACTGTTTTTT. The chain combines TRBV19 with TRBJ1-4; 7 bases align to TRBD1. Unmatched junction bases numbered 7, after V lost 1 base and J lost 8 bases. Germline V CDR1 and CDR2: LNHDA, SQIVND (reference sequence). The CDR3 length is 15 residues.